The source of this TCR beta chain is a study of blood T cell repertoires in COVID-19. Across the study: Donors in the United States, Italy and Spain gave samples during acute or convalescent COVID-19.

V was cut by 6 bases and J by 4 bases, with 18 bases left in between. The CDR3 has 14 amino acids. Germline assignment: CDR1 SQVTM and CDR2 ANQGSEA. This clone was detected a few times. Produced via immunoSEQ multiplex PCR; TCRdb's table is partial and in-frame only. Among hundreds of thousands of clones, approximately 86% were seen once, and the ten largest hold less than 0.75%. The TCR sequence derives from a man between 40 and 49 years old with acute or convalescent COVID-19. V is TRBV29-1 and J is TRBJ1-2, with D perhaps TRBD1 (6 bases). Sequencing was done on a sample of peripheral blood. The CDR3 is CSVGGPGLGYGYTF. CDR3 coding DNA: TGCAGCGTCGGGGGGCCAGGGTTAGGCTATGGCTACACCTTC.